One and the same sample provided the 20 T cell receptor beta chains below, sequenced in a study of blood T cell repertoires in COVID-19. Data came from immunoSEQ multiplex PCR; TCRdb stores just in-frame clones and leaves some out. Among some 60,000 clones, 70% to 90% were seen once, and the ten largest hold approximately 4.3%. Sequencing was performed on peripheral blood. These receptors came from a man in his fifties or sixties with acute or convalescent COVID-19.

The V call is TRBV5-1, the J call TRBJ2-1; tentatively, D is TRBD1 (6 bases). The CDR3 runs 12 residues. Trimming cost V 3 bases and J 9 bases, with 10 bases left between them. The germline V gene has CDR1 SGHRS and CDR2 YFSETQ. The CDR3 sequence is CASSSLGGEQFF. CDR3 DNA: TGCGCCAGCAGCTCCTTAGGGGGTGAGCAGTTCTTC.

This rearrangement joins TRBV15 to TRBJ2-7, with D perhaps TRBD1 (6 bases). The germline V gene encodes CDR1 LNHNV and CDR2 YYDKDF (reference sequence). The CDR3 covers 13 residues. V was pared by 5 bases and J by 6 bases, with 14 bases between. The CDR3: CATSYGQFFEQYF. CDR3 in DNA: TGTGCCACCAGCTACGGACAGTTTTTCGAGCAGTACTTC.

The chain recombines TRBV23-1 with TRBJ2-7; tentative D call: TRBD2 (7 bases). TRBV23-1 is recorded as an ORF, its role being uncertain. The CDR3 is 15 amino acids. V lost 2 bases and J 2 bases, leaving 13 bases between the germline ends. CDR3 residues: CASSQRGGRTYEQYF. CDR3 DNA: TGCGCCAGCAGTCAAAGGGGGGGGCGTACCTACGAGCAGTACTTC.

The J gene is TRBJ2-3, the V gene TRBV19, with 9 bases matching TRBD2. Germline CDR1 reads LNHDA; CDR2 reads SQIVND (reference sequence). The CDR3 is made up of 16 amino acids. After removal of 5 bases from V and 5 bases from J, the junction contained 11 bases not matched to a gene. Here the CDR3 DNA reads TGTGCCAGTAGTCGTAGCGGGAGTAACTCCAGAGATACGCAGTATTTT. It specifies CASSRSGSNSRDTQYF.

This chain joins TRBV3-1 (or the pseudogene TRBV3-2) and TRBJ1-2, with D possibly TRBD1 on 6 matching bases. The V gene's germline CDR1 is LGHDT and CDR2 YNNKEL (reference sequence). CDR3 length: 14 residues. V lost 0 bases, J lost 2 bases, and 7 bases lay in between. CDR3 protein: CASSQETGNYGYTF. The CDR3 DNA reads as TGTGCCAGCAGCCAAGAAACAGGGAACTATGGCTACACCTTC.

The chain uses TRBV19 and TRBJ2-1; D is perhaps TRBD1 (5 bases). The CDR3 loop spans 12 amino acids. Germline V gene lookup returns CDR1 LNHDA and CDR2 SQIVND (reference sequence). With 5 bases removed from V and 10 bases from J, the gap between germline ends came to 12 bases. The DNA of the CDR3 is TGTGCCAGTAGTTGGGGCGATTCAGAGCAGTTCTTC. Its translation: CASSWGDSEQFF.

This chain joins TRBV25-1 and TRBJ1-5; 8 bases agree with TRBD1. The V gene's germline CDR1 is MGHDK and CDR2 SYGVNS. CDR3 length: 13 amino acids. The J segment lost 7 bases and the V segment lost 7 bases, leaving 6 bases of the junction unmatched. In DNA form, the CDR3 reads TGTGCCAGCACCGGACAGGGCGGACAGCCCCAGCATTTT. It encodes CASTGQGGQPQHF.

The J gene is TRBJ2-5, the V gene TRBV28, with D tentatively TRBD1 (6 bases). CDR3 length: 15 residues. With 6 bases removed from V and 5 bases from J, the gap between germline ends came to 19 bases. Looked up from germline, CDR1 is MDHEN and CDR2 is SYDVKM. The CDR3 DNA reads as TGTGCCAGCAGCCTCACACAGGGACGAGAGGAGACCCAGTACTTC. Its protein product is CASSLTQGREETQYF.

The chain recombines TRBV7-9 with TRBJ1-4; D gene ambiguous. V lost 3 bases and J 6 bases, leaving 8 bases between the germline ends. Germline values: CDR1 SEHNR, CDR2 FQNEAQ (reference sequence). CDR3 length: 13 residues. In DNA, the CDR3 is TGTGCCAGCAGCTTGAGCGGCGATGAAAAACTGTTTTTT. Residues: CASSLSGDEKLFF.

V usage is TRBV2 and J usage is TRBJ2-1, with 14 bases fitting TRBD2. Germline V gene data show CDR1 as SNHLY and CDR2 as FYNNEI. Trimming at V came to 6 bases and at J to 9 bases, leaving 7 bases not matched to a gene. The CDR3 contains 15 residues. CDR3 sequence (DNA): TGTGCCAGCAGCCGACTAGCGGGAGGGCAGGGTGAGCAGTTCTTC. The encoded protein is CASSRLAGGQGEQFF.

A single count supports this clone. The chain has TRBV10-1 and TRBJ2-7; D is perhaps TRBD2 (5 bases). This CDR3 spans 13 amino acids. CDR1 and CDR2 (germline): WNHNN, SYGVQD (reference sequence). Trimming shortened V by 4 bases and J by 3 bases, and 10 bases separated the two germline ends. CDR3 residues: CASSGPEGYEQYF. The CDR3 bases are TGCGCCAGCAGTGGCCCTGAGGGCTACGAGCAGTACTTC.

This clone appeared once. The CDR3, as DNA: TGTGCCTGGAGTGTACGGATACAGGGCGGTCGGGAGACCCAGTACTTC. Protein: CAWSVRIQGGRETQYF. The chain couples TRBV30 to TRBJ2-5, with TRBD1 as a possible D gene (6 bases). Germline V gene lookup returns CDR1 GTSNPN and CDR2 SVGIG (reference sequence). V was shortened by 0 bases and J by 5 bases, with 19 bases between the two germline ends. The CDR3 extends over 16 amino acids.

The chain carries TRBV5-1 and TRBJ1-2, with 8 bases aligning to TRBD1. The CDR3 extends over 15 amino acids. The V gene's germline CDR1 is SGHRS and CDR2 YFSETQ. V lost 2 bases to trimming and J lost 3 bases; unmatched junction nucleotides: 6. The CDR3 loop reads CASSLQGGLDYGYTF. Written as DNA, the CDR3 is TGCGCCAGCAGCTTACAGGGGGGATTAGACTATGGCTACACCTTC. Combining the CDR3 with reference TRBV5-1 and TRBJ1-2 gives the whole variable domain KAGVTQTPRYLIKTRGQQVTLSCSPISGHRSVSWYQQTPGQGLQFLFEYFSETQRNKGNFPGRFSGRQFSNSRSEMNVSTLELGDSALYLCASSLQGGLDYGYTFGSGTRLTVV.

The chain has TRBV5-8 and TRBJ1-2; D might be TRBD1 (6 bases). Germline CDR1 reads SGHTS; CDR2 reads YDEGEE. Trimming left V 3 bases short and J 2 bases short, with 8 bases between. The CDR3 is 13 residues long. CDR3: CASSYDRNYGYTF. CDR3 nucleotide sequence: TGTGCCAGCAGCTACGACAGGAACTATGGCTACACCTTC.

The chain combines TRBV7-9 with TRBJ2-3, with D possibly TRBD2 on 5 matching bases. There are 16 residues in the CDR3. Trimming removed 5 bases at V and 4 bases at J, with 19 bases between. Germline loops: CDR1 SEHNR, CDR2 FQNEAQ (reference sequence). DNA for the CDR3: TGTGCCAGCAGCCGTTTAACGGCCCACGGGGCAGATACGCAGTATTTT. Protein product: CASSRLTAHGADTQYF.

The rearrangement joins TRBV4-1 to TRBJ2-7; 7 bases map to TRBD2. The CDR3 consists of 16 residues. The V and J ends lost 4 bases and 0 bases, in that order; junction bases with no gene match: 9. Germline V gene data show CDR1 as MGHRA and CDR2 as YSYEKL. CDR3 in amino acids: CASSRGREFSSYEQYF. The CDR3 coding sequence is TGCGCCAGCAGCCGAGGGCGGGAGTTTAGCTCCTACGAGCAGTACTTC.

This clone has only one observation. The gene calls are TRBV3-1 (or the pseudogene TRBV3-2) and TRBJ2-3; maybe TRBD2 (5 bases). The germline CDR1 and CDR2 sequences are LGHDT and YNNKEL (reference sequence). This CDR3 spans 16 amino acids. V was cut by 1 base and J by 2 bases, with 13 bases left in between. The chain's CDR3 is CASSQVSGIPTDTQYF. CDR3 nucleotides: TGTGCCAGCAGCCAAGTGTCCGGGATCCCCACAGATACGCAGTATTTT.

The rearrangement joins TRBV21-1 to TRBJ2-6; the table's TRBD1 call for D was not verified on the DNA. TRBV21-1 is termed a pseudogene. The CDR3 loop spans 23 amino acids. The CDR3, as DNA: TGTGCCAGCAGCAATAGTTTGACAGGGATTTTAATAGATCTCTGCGCTGGGGCCAACGTCCTGACTTTC. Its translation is CASSNSLTGILIDLCAGANVLTF.

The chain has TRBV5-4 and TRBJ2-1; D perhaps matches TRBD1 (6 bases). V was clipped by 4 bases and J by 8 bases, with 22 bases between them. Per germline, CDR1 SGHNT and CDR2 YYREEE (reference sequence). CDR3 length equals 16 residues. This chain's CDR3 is CASSIRLSSEGDEQFF. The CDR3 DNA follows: TGTGCCAGCAGCATCCGACTCTCCAGCGAGGGGGATGAGCAGTTCTTC.

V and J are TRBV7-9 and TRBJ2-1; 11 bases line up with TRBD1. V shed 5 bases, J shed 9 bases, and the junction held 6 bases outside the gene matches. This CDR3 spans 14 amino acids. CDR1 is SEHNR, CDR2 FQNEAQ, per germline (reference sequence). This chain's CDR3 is CASSPDRGQGEQFF. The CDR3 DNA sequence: TGTGCCAGCAGCCCGGACAGGGGGCAGGGTGAGCAGTTCTTC.